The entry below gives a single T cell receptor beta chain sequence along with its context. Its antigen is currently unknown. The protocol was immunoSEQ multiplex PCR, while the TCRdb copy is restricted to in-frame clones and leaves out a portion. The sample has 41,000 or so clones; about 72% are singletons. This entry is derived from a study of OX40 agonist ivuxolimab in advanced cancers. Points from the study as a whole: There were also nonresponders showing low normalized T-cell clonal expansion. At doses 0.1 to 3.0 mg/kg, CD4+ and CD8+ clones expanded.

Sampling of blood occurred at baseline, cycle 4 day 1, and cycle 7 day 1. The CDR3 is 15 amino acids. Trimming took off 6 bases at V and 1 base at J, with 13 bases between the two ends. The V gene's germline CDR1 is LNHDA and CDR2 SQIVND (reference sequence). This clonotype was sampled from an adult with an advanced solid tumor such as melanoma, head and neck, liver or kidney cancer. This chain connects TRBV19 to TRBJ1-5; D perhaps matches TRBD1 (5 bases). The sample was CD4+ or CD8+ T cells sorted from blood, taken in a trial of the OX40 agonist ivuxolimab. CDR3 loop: CASRPRETSNQPQHF. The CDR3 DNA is TGTGCCAGTAGACCCAGGGAGACGAGCAATCAGCCCCAGCATTTT.